This T cell receptor (beta chain) stems from a study of T cell repertoires in cytomegalovirus infection. Overall study context: Matching HLA type and CMV infection were both indicated by public TCR beta signatures.

MiXCR, applied by TCRdb to the reads, yields one record per CDR3 protein. The data hold 350,000 to 550,000 distinct CDR3 sequences, with about a third observed a single time. General study points: The cumulative frequency of public TCR beta families distinguished individuals who carried CMV together with the relevant HLA. Clonotypes of TCR beta that were HLA-C-restricted and CMV-specific dominated the ex vivo response.

The CDR3 loop spans 15 amino acids. CDR1 and CDR2 from the germline V gene are MGHRA and YSYEKL. The V gene lost 4 bases and the J gene lost 0 bases, with 10 bases spanning the gap. As regards this clonotype: Its specificity is unknown.

Sequencing was carried out using PBMCs. The source is a human donor in good health (CMV status not recorded). Some clones in this sample may be carry-over from other donors' samples. This chain links TRBV4-1 with TRBJ1-3, with D possibly TRBD1 on 6 matching bases. CDR3 nucleotide sequence: TGCGCCAGCAGCCTTGGACAGCTCTCTGGAAACACCATATATTTT. This translates into CASSLGQLSGNTIYF.